One sample yielded the 2 T cell receptor beta chains listed below, sequenced in a study of blood T cell repertoires in COVID-19. Assay used: immunoSEQ multiplex PCR; TCRdb lists only in-frame clones, some missing. This table has about 40,000 clones, roughly 88% appearing once. The material sequenced was peripheral blood. The receptors shown here come from a human donor in a cohort sampled during active COVID-19.

The chain is built from TRBV27 and TRBJ2-1; D might be TRBD2 (6 bases). CDR3 size: 13 residues. Germline CDR1 and CDR2: MNHEY and SMNVEV (reference sequence). V lost 5 bases and J 12 bases, leaving 17 bases between the germline ends. The CDR3 here is CASSGTWGSGQFF. The CDR3 region has the DNA TGTGCCAGCAGTGGGACTTGGGGAAGCGGGCAGTTCTTC.

The V gene is TRBV27, the J gene TRBJ1-5; D uncertain. V was pared by 4 bases and J by 6 bases, with 13 bases between. The CDR3 runs to 14 residues. Germline loops: CDR1 MNHEY, CDR2 SMNVEV (reference sequence). The CDR3 reads CASSSFSGGQPQHF. DNA for the CDR3: TGTGCCAGCAGTTCCTTTTCCGGAGGTCAGCCCCAGCATTTT.